This T cell receptor (beta chain) stems from a study of Ad26.COV2.S vaccination and SARS-CoV-2 variants. Treatment described: roughly 20 received Ad26.COV2.S at low or high dose, single or two shots; 5 received placebo; per-sample allocation not given. Sampling occurred on day 63 after the first vaccine or placebo injection. Vaccination employed an Ad26 vector expressing the Wuhan-strain SARS-CoV-2 spike. Data came from immunoSEQ multiplex PCR; TCRdb stores just in-frame clones and leaves some out. Of hundreds of thousands of clones listed, around 89% are singletons. Per germline, CDR1 MNHEY and CDR2 SVGAGI. The CDR3 runs to 15 residues. V lost 1 base, J lost 9 bases, and 16 bases lay in between.

V gene TRBV6-5 combines with J gene TRBJ1-5; D is ambiguous. The TCR originated in a person between 18 and 60 years old who received the Ad26.COV2.S COVID-19 vaccine or a placebo. Sample: peripheral blood, taken in a trial of Ad26.COV2.S vaccine versus placebo. The CDR3 loop reads CASSYYRDASGPQHF. The CDR3 region has the DNA TGTGCCAGCAGTTACTACAGAGACGCCTCGGGGCCCCAGCATTTT.